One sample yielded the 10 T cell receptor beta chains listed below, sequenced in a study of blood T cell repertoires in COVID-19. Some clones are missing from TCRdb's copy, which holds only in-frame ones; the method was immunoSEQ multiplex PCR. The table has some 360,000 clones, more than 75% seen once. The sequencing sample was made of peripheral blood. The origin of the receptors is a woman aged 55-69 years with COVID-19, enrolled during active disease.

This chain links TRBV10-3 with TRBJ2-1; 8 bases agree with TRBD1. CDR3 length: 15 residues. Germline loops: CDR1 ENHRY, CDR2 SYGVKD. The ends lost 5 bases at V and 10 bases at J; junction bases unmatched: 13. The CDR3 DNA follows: TGTGCCATCAGTCCGCCGGGACAGGCGAATGGAGAGCAGTTCTTC. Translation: CAISPPGQANGEQFF.

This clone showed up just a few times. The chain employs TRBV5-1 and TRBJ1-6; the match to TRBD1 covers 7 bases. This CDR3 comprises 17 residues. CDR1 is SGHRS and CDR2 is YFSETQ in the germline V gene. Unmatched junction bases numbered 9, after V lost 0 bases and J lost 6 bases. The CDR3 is CASSLESGGRRNSPLHF. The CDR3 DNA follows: TGCGCCAGCAGCTTGGAGTCAGGGGGTAGGCGTAATTCACCCCTCCACTTT.

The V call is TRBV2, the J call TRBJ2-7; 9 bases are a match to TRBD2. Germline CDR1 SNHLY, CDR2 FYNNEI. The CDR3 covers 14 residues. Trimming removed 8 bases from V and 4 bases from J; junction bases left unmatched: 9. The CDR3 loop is CASEEAGGFYEQYF. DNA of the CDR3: TGTGCCAGCGAGGAAGCGGGGGGTTTTTACGAGCAGTACTTC.

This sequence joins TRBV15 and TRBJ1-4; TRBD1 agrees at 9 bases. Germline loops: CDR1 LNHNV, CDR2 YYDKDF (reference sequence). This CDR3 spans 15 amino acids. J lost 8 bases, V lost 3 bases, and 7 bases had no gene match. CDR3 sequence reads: CATSSLGTGKEKLFF. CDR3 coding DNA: TGTGCCACCAGCAGTCTCGGGACAGGGAAAGAAAAACTGTTTTTT.

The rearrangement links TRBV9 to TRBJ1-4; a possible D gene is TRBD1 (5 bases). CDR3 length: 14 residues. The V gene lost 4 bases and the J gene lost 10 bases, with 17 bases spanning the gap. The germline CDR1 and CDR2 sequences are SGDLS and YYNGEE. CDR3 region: CASSPGGGFRKLFF. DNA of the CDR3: TGTGCCAGCAGCCCCGGGGGGGGATTTCGAAAACTGTTTTTT.

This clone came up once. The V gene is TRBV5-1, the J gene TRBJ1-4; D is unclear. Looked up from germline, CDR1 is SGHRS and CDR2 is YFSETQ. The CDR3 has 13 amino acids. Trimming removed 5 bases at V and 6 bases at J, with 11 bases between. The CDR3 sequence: CASSMQLDEKLFF. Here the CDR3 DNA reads TGCGCCAGCAGTATGCAGTTGGATGAAAAACTGTTTTTT. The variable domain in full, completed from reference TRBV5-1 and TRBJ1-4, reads KAGVTQTPRYLIKTRGQQVTLSCSPISGHRSVSWYQQTPGQGLQFLFEYFSETQRNKGNFPGRFSGRQFSNSRSEMNVSTLELGDSALYLCASSMQLDEKLFFGSGTQLSVL.

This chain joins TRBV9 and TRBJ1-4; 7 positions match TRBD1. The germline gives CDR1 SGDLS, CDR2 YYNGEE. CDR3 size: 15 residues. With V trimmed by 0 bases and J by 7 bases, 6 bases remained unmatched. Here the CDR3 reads CASSVEGAVGEKLFF. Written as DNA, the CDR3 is TGTGCCAGCAGCGTAGAGGGGGCAGTAGGTGAAAAACTGTTTTTT.

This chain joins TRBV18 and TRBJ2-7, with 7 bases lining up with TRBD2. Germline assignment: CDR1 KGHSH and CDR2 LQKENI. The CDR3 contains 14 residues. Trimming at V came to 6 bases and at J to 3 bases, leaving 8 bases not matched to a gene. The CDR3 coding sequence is TGTGCCAGCTCCCACGGGAGGAGAGACTACGAGCAGTACTTC. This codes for CASSHGRRDYEQYF.

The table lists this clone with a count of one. CDR3 amino acids: CASSLEGAPGNTIYF. The CDR3 DNA reads TGCGCCAGCAGCCTCGAGGGGGCCCCTGGAAACACCATATATTTT. The rearrangement links TRBV5-1 to TRBJ1-3; 7 bases are a match to TRBD1. J was trimmed by 2 bases and V by 4 bases; bases with no gene match: 6. This CDR3 is built from 15 residues. Germline V gene lookup returns CDR1 SGHRS and CDR2 YFSETQ.

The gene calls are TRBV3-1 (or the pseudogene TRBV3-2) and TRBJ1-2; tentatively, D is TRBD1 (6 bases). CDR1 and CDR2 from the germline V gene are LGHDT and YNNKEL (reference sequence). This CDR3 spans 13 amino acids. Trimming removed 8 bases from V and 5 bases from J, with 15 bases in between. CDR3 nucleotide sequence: TGTGCCAGCGCCTCGGGACATTTATATGGCTACACCTTC. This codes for CASASGHLYGYTF.